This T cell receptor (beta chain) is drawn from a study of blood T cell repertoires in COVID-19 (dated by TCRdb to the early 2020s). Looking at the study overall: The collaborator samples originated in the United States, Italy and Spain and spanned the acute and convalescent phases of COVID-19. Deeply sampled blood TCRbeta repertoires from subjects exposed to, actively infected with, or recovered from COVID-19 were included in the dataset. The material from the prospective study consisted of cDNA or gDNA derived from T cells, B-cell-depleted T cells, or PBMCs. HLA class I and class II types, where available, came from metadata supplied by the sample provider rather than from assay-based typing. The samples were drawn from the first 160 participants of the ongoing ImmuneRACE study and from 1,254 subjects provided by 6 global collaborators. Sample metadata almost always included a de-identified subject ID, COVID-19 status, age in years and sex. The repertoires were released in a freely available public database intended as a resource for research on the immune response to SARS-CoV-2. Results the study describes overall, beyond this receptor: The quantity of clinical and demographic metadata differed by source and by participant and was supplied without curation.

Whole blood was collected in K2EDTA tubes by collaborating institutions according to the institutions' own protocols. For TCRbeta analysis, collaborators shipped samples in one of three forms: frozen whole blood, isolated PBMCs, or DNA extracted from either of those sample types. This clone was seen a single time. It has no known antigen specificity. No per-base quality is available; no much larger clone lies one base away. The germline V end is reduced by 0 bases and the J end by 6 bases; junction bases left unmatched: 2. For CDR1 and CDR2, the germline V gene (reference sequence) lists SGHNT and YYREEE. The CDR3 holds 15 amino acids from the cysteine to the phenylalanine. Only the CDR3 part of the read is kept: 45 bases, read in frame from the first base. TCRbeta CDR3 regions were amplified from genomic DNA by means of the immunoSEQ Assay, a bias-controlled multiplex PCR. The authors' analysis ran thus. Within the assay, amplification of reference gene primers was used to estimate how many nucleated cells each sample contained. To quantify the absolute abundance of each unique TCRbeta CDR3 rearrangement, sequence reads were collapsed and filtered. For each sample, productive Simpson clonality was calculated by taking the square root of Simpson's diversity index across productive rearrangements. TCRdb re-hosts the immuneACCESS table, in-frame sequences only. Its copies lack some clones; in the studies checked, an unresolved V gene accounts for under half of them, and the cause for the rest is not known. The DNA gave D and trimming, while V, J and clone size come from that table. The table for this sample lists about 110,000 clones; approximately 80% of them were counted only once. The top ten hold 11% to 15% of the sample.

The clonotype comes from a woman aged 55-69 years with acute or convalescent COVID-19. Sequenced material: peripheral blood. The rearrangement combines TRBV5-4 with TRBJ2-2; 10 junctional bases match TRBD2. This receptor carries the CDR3 CASSLGLAGAGELFF. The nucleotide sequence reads TGTGCCAGCAGCTTGGGGCTAGCGGGGGCCGGGGAGCTGTTTTTT.